This T cell receptor (beta chain) was captured by sequencing in a study of cytomegalovirus exposure and HLA in healthy donors. Overall study: The 120 validation repertoires were reported in a later analysis to have been generated on the same platform as the approximately 600 first-cohort repertoires. General study points: Confirmation was obtained in vitro that a few CMV-associated chains are specific for CMV antigens. Some 150 TCR beta chains were listed as cytomegalovirus-associated.

The protocol was immunoSEQ multiplex PCR, while the TCRdb copy is restricted to in-frame clones and leaves out a portion. The sample has 95,000 to 150,000 clones; approximately 90% are singletons. On this clone itself: The antigen is not known.

The V end lost 3 bases, the J end lost 2 bases, and 11 bases lay between the germline ends. The germline V gene has CDR1 SGHDN and CDR2 FVKESK. The length of the CDR3 is 14 residues. Sequenced input: PBMCs. The rearrangement links TRBV14 to TRBJ2-7; the D is unclear. The clonotype was recovered from a woman younger than 35 in good health and CMV-seronegative. The CDR3 sequence: CASSQLLRTYEQYF. CDR3 in DNA: TGTGCCAGCAGCCAGTTACTGCGAACCTACGAGCAGTACTTC.